The T cell receptor beta chain under discussion was sequenced for a study of blood T cell repertoires in COVID-19. The data were produced by immunoSEQ multiplex PCR, yet TCRdb's version contains in-frame clones alone and is incomplete. The sample includes 140,000 to 150,000 clones, more than 65% of them seen just once. V was shortened by 3 bases and J by 2 bases, with 11 bases between the two germline ends. This CDR3 is built from 14 residues. From germline, CDR1 is MNHEY and CDR2 SMNVEV (reference sequence). This sequence joins TRBV27 and TRBJ2-7, with a weak D call TRBD2 (6 bases). The sample was peripheral blood. The TCR was taken from a man aged 60 to 69 with active or convalescent COVID-19. The CDR3 is CASSFERVAYEQYF. The CDR3 DNA reads as TGTGCCAGCAGTTTTGAGCGGGTGGCCTACGAGCAGTACTTC.